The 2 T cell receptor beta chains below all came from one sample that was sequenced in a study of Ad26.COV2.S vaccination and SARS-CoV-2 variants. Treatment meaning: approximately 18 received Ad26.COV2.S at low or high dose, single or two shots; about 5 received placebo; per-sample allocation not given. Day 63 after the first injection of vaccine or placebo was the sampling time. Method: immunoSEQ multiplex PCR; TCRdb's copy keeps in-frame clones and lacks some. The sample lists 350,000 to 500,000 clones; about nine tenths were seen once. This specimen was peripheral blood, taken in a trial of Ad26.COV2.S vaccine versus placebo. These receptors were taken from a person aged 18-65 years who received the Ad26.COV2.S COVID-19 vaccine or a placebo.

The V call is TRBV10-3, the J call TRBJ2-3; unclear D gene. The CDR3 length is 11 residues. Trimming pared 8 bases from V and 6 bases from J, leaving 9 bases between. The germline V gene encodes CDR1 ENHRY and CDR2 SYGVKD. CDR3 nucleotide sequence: TGTGCCATCCAAGAGACCGATACGCAGTATTTT. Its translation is CAIQETDTQYF.

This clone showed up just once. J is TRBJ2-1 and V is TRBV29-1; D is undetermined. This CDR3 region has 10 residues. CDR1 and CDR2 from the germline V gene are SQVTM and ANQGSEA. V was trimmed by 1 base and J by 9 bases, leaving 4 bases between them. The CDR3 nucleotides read TGCAGCGTTGAAGTCGCTGAGCAGTTCTTC. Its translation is CSVEVAEQFF.